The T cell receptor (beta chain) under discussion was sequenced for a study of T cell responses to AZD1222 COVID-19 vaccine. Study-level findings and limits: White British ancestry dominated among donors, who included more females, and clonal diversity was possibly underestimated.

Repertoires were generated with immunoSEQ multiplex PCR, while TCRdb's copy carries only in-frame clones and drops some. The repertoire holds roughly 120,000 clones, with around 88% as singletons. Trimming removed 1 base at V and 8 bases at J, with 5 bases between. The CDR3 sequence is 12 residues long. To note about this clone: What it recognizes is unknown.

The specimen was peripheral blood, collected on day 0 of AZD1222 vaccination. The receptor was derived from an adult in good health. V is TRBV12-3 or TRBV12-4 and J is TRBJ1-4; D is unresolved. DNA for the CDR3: TGTGCCAGCAGTTTAGTGCAAGAAAAACTGTTTTTT. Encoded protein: CASSLVQEKLFF.